This T cell receptor (beta chain) was identified during a study of T cells in Graves' hyperthyroidism and ophthalmopathy (dated by TCRdb to between 2018 and 2021). With respect to the entire study: Peripheral blood was sampled at the time of initial diagnosis, prior to any treatment. To identify TCR V-J signatures that set the groups apart, the researchers used a discovery cohort of roughly 100 patients, made up of around 42 with Graves' ophthalmopathy and about 55 with stable Graves' hyperthyroidism. An independent validation cohort of around 19 hyperthyroidism patients and 17 patients who later progressed to ophthalmopathy tested prospective prediction of ophthalmopathy. The approximately 95 discovery patients were divided at random into training and test sets in a 7:3 ratio. The study also compared thyroid tissue and blood T-cell repertoires from several Graves' hyperthyroidism patients. Once sampling was done, hyperthyroidism patients were given methimazole at a starting dose of 30 mg daily, whereas ophthalmopathy patients were given high-dose intravenous methylprednisolone. According to the paper, TCR Vbeta CDR3 sequencing was carried out on approximately 140 peripheral blood samples, which came from more than 40 ophthalmopathy, some 73 hyperthyroidism and about 17 progressor patients.

V has 0 bases trimmed and J has 0 bases trimmed; junction bases matching no gene number 12. As encoded in the germline V gene, CDR1 is SGDLS while CDR2 is YYNGEE. The CDR3, cysteine through phenylalanine, is 19 amino acids long. Only CDR3 DNA remains: 57 bases, in frame from the first base. What the authors observed across the whole study: Sample size was not statistically predetermined, and investigators were not blinded to group allocation. In cross-validation, a model built on a 13 V-J signature told ophthalmopathy apart from stable hyperthyroidism with under 90% sensitivity and about 81% specificity, and in testing the same model reached 80%/75%. Blood samples also contained most of the expanded thyroid clonotypes (frequency above 0.001), which suggests that blood repertoires may reflect thyroid immune responses. In validation, progression to ophthalmopathy was predicted by the model with 55% to 71% sensitivity and 72% to 85% specificity, a median of approximately 6.5 months before onset.

TCR beta CDR3 regions were amplified from RNA transcripts. A first-round RT-PCR of the TCR CDR3 used the HTBI primer set with the Qiagen OneStep RT-PCR kit. A second multiplex PCR round built the libraries, followed by size selection and purification. Sequencing of the libraries was done on an Illumina HiSeq2000 using paired-end 100 bp reads. The published analysis was carried out like this. Raw data were processed with SOAPnuke, discarding reads with adapters, uncalled bases, mean Phred below 15, or no exact constant-primer or identifier match. High-quality paired reads were merged with COPE v1.2.5, and unique nucleotide sequences were defined as clonotypes. MiTCR v1.1 was used to align clonotypes to the IMGT TRBV, TRBD and TRBJ reference segments. Only V-J combinations with frequency above 0.0001, covering about 99% of repertoires, were analysed. A TCS score was defined as the ratio of F50 (clonal expansion) to E x V (chaos), with BLOSUM62-based TCRdist applied between CDR3 peptides within each V-J. Welch's t-statistics and random forest reduced 450 to 600 V-J features to 10 to 15, which were used in a naive Bayes classifier (R e1071). Starting from the raw public reads, TCRdb applied fastp trimming at Q25, assembled clones with MiXCR and retained in-frame beta chains. Each entry is one CDR3 protein sequence, shown with its most common DNA and genes. The V and J calls were determined by TCRdb, not by the authors. This sample is represented by about 250,000 distinct CDR3 sequences; roughly 15% of them were singletons. Of the sample, around 30% is held by the ten largest clones.

A note on this clonotype: The antigen this receptor binds is unknown. No much larger clonotype is one base removed from it; base qualities were not supplied.

Hyperthyroidism patients were newly diagnosed, had a disease duration of under 2 months, and were aged 18 to 65 years. Exclusion was applied to patients with uncontrolled infections, other autoimmune diseases, pregnancy or lactation. Clinical symptoms, serum thyroxine and TRAb, thyroid ultrasound, and orbital computed tomography formed the basis for the diagnoses. Blood from progressor patients was collected at the time of first diagnosis with hyperthyroidism, before any ophthalmopathy symptoms had appeared. PBMCs were separated from 7.5 to 10 ml of fresh peripheral blood using Ficoll-Paque density gradient centrifugation. Progressor patients were initially diagnosed with Graves' hyperthyroidism and developed ophthalmopathy during follow-up. Total RNA was extracted using Trizol reagent, and RNA quality was assessed on an Agilent 2100 Bioanalyzer.

The sequenced sample was blood. The receptor's source is a woman aged 50 to 60 with Graves' hyperthyroidism that later progressed to Graves' ophthalmopathy. The sequence joins TRBV9 to TRBJ1-3, with 7 bases matching TRBD1. CDR3 region: CASSVGILTGTVSGNTIYF. The DNA reads TGTGCCAGCAGCGTAGGGATACTGACCGGGACAGTCTCTGGAAACACCATATATTTT.